The entry below describes one T cell receptor (beta chain). Its antigen is unknown. These data are taken from a study of cytomegalovirus exposure and HLA in healthy donors. Study as a whole: Earlier work reported roughly 120 million unique TCR beta sequences from some 180 million T cells.

Both 60 Vbeta primers and 13 Jbeta primers went into the PCR. Data came from immunoSEQ multiplex PCR; TCRdb stores just in-frame clones and leaves some out. The sample lists 80,000 to 95,000 clones, nearly 80% occurring once. Study-level points and caveats: It was likely that a cluster of highly shared sequence variants was a sequencing artifact.

Trimming cost V 2 bases and J 0 bases; bases outside gene matches: 6. Germline V gives CDR1 SGHDT, CDR2 YYEEEE. The length of the CDR3 is 17 residues. Sequencing input: PBMCs. The sequence was obtained from a female donor in good health and CMV-seronegative. The chain joins TRBV5-6 to TRBJ2-7; 12 bases agree with TRBD2. The DNA for the CDR3 is TGTGCCAGCAGCTTAGGGCTAGCGGGAGGGCCCTCCTACGAGCAGTACTTC. Amino acid sequence: CASSLGLAGGPSYEQYF.